This TCR beta chain emerged from a study of shared clonotypes between healthy human individuals. About the research overall: Each donor contributed plates that comprised three CD4 naive, three CD4 memory, two CD8 naive and one CD8 memory.

Here immunoSEQ multiplex PCR was the method, and the copy in TCRdb shows in-frame clones only, minus some. Among some 2 million clones listed, 90% to 95% were seen once. V trimming: 6 bases; J trimming: 3 bases; junction bases outside the gene matches: 5. The length of the CDR3 is 14 residues. Germline V gene lookup returns CDR1 MNHEY and CDR2 SMNVEV (reference sequence). The study separated CD4+ cells into CD45RA+ naive and CD45RA-negative memory subsets. The sequencing sample was made of naive CD4+ T cells sorted from blood. Noted subset: CD45RA+ positively selected. The TCR comes from a man aged 18 to 35 in good health. The V gene is TRBV27, the J gene TRBJ1-5; 7 bases match TRBD1. The CDR3 nucleotides read TGTGCCAGCAGCCGGGACAGAACCAATCAGCCCCAGCATTTT. Protein product: CASSRDRTNQPQHF.